The 18 T cell receptor beta chains given below trace back to one sample, sequenced in a study of identical twins. TCRdb re-called the 5' RACE reads through MiXCR, storing one row per CDR3 protein. The table records hundreds of thousands of distinct CDR3 sequences, over 20% of them present only once. This sample was shared with a second study, whose subject was T cells expressing NK-cell markers.

Sequences were obtained from PBMCs. These receptors all come from a woman between 18 and 29 years old in good health.

In its sample, this clonotype was seen a few times. The gene calls are TRBV7-2 and TRBJ2-3; TRBD1 is a possible D gene (6 bases). CDR1 and CDR2 (germline): SGHTA, FQGNSA. This CDR3 region has 17 residues. The ends were cut back, 1 base at V and 2 bases at J, with 16 bases in the middle. The CDR3 nucleotides read TGTGCCAGCAGCTTAGGGATAGTCCGGGGACACACAGATACGCAGTATTTT. It translates to CASSLGIVRGHTDTQYF.

This clonotype has only a few counts. V gene TRBV12-3 or TRBV12-4 combines with J gene TRBJ2-1, with 11 bases matching TRBD2. The CDR3 sequence is 18 residues long. Trimming took 5 bases from V and 5 from J; bases not matched to a gene: 14. The CDR3 DNA reads TGTGCCAGCAGTAACCCCCCGGCTAGCGGGGGGTCGAACAATGAGCAGTTCTTC. It translates to CASSNPPASGGSNNEQFF.

The chain links TRBV6-2 or TRBV6-3 to TRBJ2-1; D is unclear. Between the trimmed V and J ends, which lost 8 bases and 3 bases, there was a span of 8 bases. Germline lookup yields CDR1 MNHEY and CDR2 SVGEGT. The CDR3 has 12 amino acids. The CDR3 loop reads CASEDGYNEQFF. In DNA, the CDR3 is TGTGCCAGCGAGGATGGCTACAATGAGCAGTTCTTC.

This clonotype was seen more than once but under ten times. CDR3 in DNA: TGTGCCAGCAGCCCCCTTTACGGAGCGGGGGGGTACAATGAGCAGTTCTTC. It is translated as CASSPLYGAGGYNEQFF. V is TRBV7-9 and J is TRBJ2-1; 10 nucleotides align to TRBD2. CDR1 is SEHNR and CDR2 is FQNEAQ in the germline V gene (reference sequence). V lost 5 bases and J lost 4; bases outside the gene matches: 11. The length of the CDR3 is 17 residues. Combining the CDR3 with reference TRBV7-9 and TRBJ2-1 gives the whole variable domain DTGVSQNPRHKITKRGQNVTFRCDPISEHNRLYWYRQTLGQGPEFLTYFQNEAQLEKSRLLSDRFSAERPKGSFSTLEIQRTEQGDSAMYLCASSPLYGAGGYNEQFFGPGTRLTVL.

This CDR3 reads CASSLGQGWTETQYF. The CDR3 bases are TGTGCCAGCAGTTTGGGCCAGGGATGGACAGAGACCCAGTACTTC. The chain recombines TRBV12-3 or TRBV12-4 with TRBJ2-5; a weak D match, TRBD1 (5 bases). V was clipped by 3 bases and J by 4 bases, with 15 bases between them. This CDR3 region has 15 residues.

V gene TRBV11-3 combines with J gene TRBJ2-1, with TRBD1 identical over 8 bases. Germline loops: CDR1 SGHNT, CDR2 YENEEA. V lost 5 bases, J lost 3 bases, and 6 bases stayed unmatched. The CDR3 runs to 15 residues. The CDR3 is CASSRPGQDYNEQFF. The CDR3 DNA is TGTGCCAGCAGCCGTCCGGGACAGGACTACAATGAGCAGTTCTTC.

The chain joins TRBV6-5 to TRBJ2-7; TRBD1 aligns across 7 bases. V was clipped by 0 bases and J by 3 bases; unmatched bases: 2. The CDR3 spans 14 residues. CDR1 is MNHEY and CDR2 is SVGAGI in the germline V gene. This CDR3 is CASSYSGQSYEQYF. CDR3 nucleotides: TGTGCCAGCAGTTACTCGGGACAGAGCTACGAGCAGTACTTC.

J is TRBJ2-2 and V is TRBV7-7; D gene unclear. CDR1 and CDR2 from the germline V gene are SSHAT and FNYEAQ (reference sequence). V lost 2 bases, J lost 7 bases, and 8 bases lay in between. The CDR3 runs 13 residues. CDR3 in amino acids: CASSLRANGELFF. In nucleotides, the CDR3 is TGTGCCAGCAGCTTACGAGCCAACGGGGAGCTGTTTTTT. The full variable domain, in which reference TRBV7-7 and TRBJ2-2 provide the parts outside the CDR3, is GAGVSQSPRYKVTKRGQDVTLRCDPISSHATLYWYQQALGQGPEFLTYFNYEAQPDKSGLPSDRFSAERPEGSISTLTIQRTEQRDSAMYRCASSLRANGELFFGEGSRLTVL.

In its sample, this clonotype was seen a few times. V usage is TRBV7-8 and J usage is TRBJ2-1; TRBD1 might be the D (6 bases). V lost 5 bases, J lost 7 bases, and 15 bases lay in between. This CDR3 contains 14 residues. The V gene's germline CDR1 is SGHVS and CDR2 FQNEAQ. The CDR3 DNA follows: TGTGCCAGCAGCCCCGAGGACAGTTTGAATGAGCAGTTCTTC. Protein: CASSPEDSLNEQFF.

This clonotype was seen only a few times. V and J are TRBV12-3 or TRBV12-4 and TRBJ2-7; 11 positions agree with TRBD2. There are 16 residues in the CDR3. The V segment lost 2 bases and the J segment 3 bases; nucleotides outside the gene matches: 6. In nucleotides, the CDR3 is TGTGCCAGCAGTTTAACTAGCGGGGGTTCGGACTACGAGCAGTACTTC. Its translation: CASSLTSGGSDYEQYF.

J is TRBJ2-7 and V is TRBV25-1, with D perhaps TRBD1 or TRBD2 (5 bases each). From germline, CDR1 is MGHDK and CDR2 SYGVNS. The CDR3 runs 13 residues. V was clipped by 6 bases and J by 6 bases, with 15 bases between them. The CDR3 spells CASRGTIRPEQYF. The CDR3 nucleotides read TGTGCCAGCAGGGGGACGATCCGGCCCGAGCAGTACTTC.

This clonotype was seen a few times. The chain has TRBV5-1 and TRBJ1-5; D is undetermined. Between the trimmed V and J ends, which lost 2 bases and 3 bases, there was a span of 9 bases. The germline V gene has CDR1 SGHRS and CDR2 YFSETQ. There are 14 residues in the CDR3. The CDR3 loop reads CASSFGGINQPQHF. The CDR3 DNA reads TGCGCCAGCAGCTTTGGAGGGATCAATCAGCCCCAGCATTTT. The complete variable domain, with remaining parts taken from reference TRBV5-1 and TRBJ1-5, reads KAGVTQTPRYLIKTRGQQVTLSCSPISGHRSVSWYQQTPGQGLQFLFEYFSETQRNKGNFPGRFSGRQFSNSRSEMNVSTLELGDSALYLCASSFGGINQPQHFGDGTRLSIL.

The CDR3 sequence is CASSLVGGFSTGELFF. DNA for the CDR3: TGTGCCAGCAGCTTAGTCGGGGGCTTTAGTACCGGGGAGCTGTTTTTT. The V call is TRBV7-2, the J call TRBJ2-2; D tentatively reads TRBD1 or TRBD2 (6 bases each). This CDR3 has 16 amino acids. Germline loops: CDR1 SGHTA, CDR2 FQGNSA. Trimming pared 1 base from V and 5 bases from J, leaving 14 bases between.

This sequence joins TRBV13 and TRBJ1-2; TRBD1 is a possible D gene (6 bases). V dropped 7 bases and J dropped 0 bases, with 12 bases sitting between them. Germline V gene lookup returns CDR1 PRHDT and CDR2 FYEKMQ (reference sequence). This CDR3 comprises 14 residues. CDR3 region: CASNLRTANYGYTF. The CDR3 region has the DNA TGTGCCAGCAACCTTCGGACAGCTAACTATGGCTACACCTTC.

This clonotype occurred a few times. The V call is TRBV7-2, the J call TRBJ2-7, with D hard to call. Germline V gene sequence: CDR1 SGHTA, CDR2 FQGNSA. V was clipped by 4 bases and J by 1 base, with 14 bases between them. This CDR3 is 15 amino acids long. CDR3: CASSSVGANSYEQYF. CDR3 sequence (DNA): TGTGCCAGCAGCTCGGTGGGCGCCAATTCCTACGAGCAGTACTTC.

The chain employs TRBV28 and TRBJ2-2; D unresolved. Germline V gene lookup returns CDR1 MDHEN and CDR2 SYDVKM. The CDR3 is 12 residues long. Trimming left V 3 bases short and J 10 bases short, with 9 bases between. The CDR3 DNA follows: TGTGCCAGCAGTTTTAGGGTGAAGGAGCTGTTTTTT. This gives the protein CASSFRVKELFF.

Only a few counts were recorded for this clonotype. The chain recombines TRBV10-2 with TRBJ1-6, with D unresolved. Trimming shortened V by 4 bases and J by 7 bases, and 8 bases separated the two germline ends. The CDR3 has 13 residues. Germline V CDR1 and CDR2: WSHSY, SAAADI. The CDR3 nucleotides are TGCGCCAGCAGTGGGGTCAGGAATTCACCCCTCCACTTT. It yields the protein CASSGVRNSPLHF.

There are a few counts of this clonotype. This sequence joins TRBV6-2 or TRBV6-3 and TRBJ2-7, with D possibly matching TRBD2 (5 bases). The CDR3 spans 13 residues. V was shortened by 2 bases and J by 7 bases, with 12 bases between the two germline ends. Germline CDR1 MNHEY, CDR2 SVGEGT. The CDR3 DNA follows: TGTGCCAGCAGTTACCATCCAAGGGAGGAGCAGTACTTC. Translating gives CASSYHPREEQYF.